This TCR beta chain was recorded in a study of T cells after yellow fever vaccination. Looking at the study overall: Fractions with few cells were prepared using SMART-Seq v4 Ultra Low Input.

This clonotype came up a few times. Its antigen is unknown. The study made its TCR cDNA through 5'RACE template switching. That step introduced a universal primer site along with UMIs. A single record per CDR3 protein comes from TCRdb applying MiXCR to the 5' RACE reads. The sample shows approximately 260,000 distinct CDR3 sequences, roughly 5.6% of them seen only once. Study-wide results and limits: Secondary responses were weaker yet peaked faster, day 5 versus 15. Clones from primary vaccination mostly reappeared after the booster (less than 98% CD4, over 85% CD8).

Germline trimming cut 0 bases from V and 2 bases from J; bases unmatched to any gene: 3. Germline assignment: CDR1 SGHRS and CDR2 YFSETQ. The length of the CDR3 is 15 residues. The TCR originated in a man between 18 and 35 years old who received the YFV17D yellow fever vaccine. The chain uses TRBV5-1 and TRBJ2-3, with 7 bases lining up with TRBD2. This specimen was CD4+ T cells sorted from PBMCs, taken on the day of the yellow fever booster vaccination. CDR3 coding DNA: TGCGCCAGCAGCTTGGGGGGGGGTGACACAGATACGCAGTATTTT. Protein sequence: CASSLGGGDTDTQYF.